This T cell receptor beta chain comes out of a study of T cell responses to AZD1222 COVID-19 vaccine. Clones were read by immunoSEQ multiplex PCR, and TCRdb kept only the in-frame ones, dropping some. This table holds around 110,000 clones, about 86% found once. Looked up from germline, CDR1 is MDHEN and CDR2 is SYDVKM. Trimming removed 6 bases from V and 7 bases from J; junction bases left unmatched: 7. The CDR3 length is 14 residues. The sequenced sample was peripheral blood, obtained on day 0 of AZD1222 vaccination. The receptor comes from an adult in good health. The chain joins TRBV28 to TRBJ1-4; 8 bases are shared with TRBD1. The CDR3 here is CASRSQGGGEKLFF. In DNA, the CDR3 is TGTGCCAGCAGGTCACAGGGGGGTGGTGAAAAACTGTTTTTT.